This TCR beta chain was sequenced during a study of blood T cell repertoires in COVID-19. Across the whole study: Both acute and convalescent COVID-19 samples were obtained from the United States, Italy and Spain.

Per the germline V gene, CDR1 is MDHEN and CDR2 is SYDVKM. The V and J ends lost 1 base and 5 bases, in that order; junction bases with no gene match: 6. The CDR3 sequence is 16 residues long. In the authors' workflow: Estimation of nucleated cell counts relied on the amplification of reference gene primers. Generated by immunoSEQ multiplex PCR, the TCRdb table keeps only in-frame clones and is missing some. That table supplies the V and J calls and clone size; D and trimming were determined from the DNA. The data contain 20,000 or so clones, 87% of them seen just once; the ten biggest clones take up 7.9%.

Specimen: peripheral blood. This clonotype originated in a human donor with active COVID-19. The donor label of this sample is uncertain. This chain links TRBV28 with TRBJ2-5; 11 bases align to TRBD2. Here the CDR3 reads CASSLLGTSGPETQYF. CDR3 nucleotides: TGTGCCAGCAGTTTATTGGGGACTAGCGGCCCGGAGACCCAGTACTTC.